The rows below give T cell receptor beta chains drawn from one sample of a study of CXCR3-negative and CXCR3-positive naive CD8 T cells. Reprocessing the 5' RACE reads, TCRdb reports a single entry for every CDR3 protein and omits DNA. This sample contains 75,000 to 100,000 distinct CDR3 sequences. The source material was naive CXCR3+ CD8+ T cells from blood. These receptor sequences come from a human donor in good health. Some clones in this sample may be carry-over from other donors' samples. Both conserved end residues are part of each CDR3.

V gene: TRBV10-3; J gene: TRBJ2-7; CDR3 protein: CAISEGQGALEQYF
V gene: TRBV11-2; J gene: TRBJ2-2; CDR3 protein: CASSLINRGPGELFF
V gene: TRBV5-5; J gene: TRBJ2-1; CDR3 protein: CASSLGWLERGLYNEQFF
V gene: TRBV6-2/TRBV6-3; J gene: TRBJ2-7; CDR3 protein: CASSYATVVPYEQYF
V gene: TRBV4-2; J gene: TRBJ2-3; CDR3 protein: CASSQGAGETDTQYF
V gene: TRBV7-3; J gene: TRBJ2-3; CDR3 protein: CASSLDSTDTQYF
V gene: TRBV4-3; J gene: TRBJ2-3; CDR3 protein: CASSHRISGGGTDTQYF
V gene: TRBV28; J gene: TRBJ2-5; CDR3 protein: CASSPLYYRGSQETQYF
V gene: TRBV12-3/TRBV12-4; J gene: TRBJ2-2; CDR3 protein: CASRDLLQLELTGELFF
V gene: TRBV21-1; J gene: TRBJ2-7; CDR3 protein: CGSSREGENSYEQYF
V gene: TRBV21-1; J gene: TRBJ2-3; CDR3 protein: CAIPGTERADTQYF
V gene: TRBV7-9; J gene: TRBJ2-7; CDR3 protein: CASSLPHGQGFYEQYF
V gene: TRBV29-1; J gene: TRBJ1-2; CDR3 protein: CSAPRQGPNYGYTF
V gene: TRBV28; J gene: TRBJ2-7; CDR3 protein: CASSFELAVRSSYEQYF
V gene: TRBV4-1; J gene: TRBJ2-1; CDR3 protein: CASSQDLFGQREYNEQFF
V gene: TRBV10-3; J gene: TRBJ2-7; CDR3 protein: CAISLDGSYEQYF
V gene: TRBV12-3/TRBV12-4; J gene: TRBJ2-2; CDR3 protein: CASSRSGGNTGELFF
V gene: TRBV12-3/TRBV12-4; J gene: TRBJ2-3; CDR3 protein: CASSFPGGPFVSTDTQYF
V gene: TRBV20-1; J gene: TRBJ1-2; CDR3 protein: CSAREQGYGYTF
V gene: TRBV12-3/TRBV12-4; J gene: TRBJ2-7; CDR3 protein: CASSQTGIYSEQYF
V gene: TRBV7-9; J gene: TRBJ1-2; CDR3 protein: CASSPGAGQGAVGYGYTF
V gene: TRBV7-9; J gene: TRBJ2-2; CDR3 protein: CASSGLGDLKLTGELFF
V gene: TRBV6-1; J gene: TRBJ2-5; CDR3 protein: CASSLEVYSETQYF
V gene: TRBV7-9; J gene: TRBJ1-5; CDR3 protein: CASSPQGSNNQPQHF
V gene: TRBV5-1; J gene: TRBJ1-1; CDR3 protein: CASSLGTDGNTEAFF
V gene: TRBV4-3; J gene: TRBJ1-1; CDR3 protein: CASSQDRGALAEAFF
V gene: TRBV6-2/TRBV6-3; J gene: TRBJ1-2; CDR3 protein: CASSYLGANYGYTF
V gene: TRBV7-9; J gene: TRBJ2-7; CDR3 protein: CASSPQEAYEQYF
V gene: TRBV7-3; J gene: TRBJ2-7; CDR3 protein: CASSFGTAYEQYF
V gene: TRBV23-1; J gene: TRBJ2-7; CDR3 protein: CASSHGQTEQYF
V gene: TRBV19; J gene: TRBJ1-1; CDR3 protein: CASSTRGVTEAFF
V gene: TRBV7-2; J gene: TRBJ2-1; CDR3 protein: CASSSVRGGGNEQFF
V gene: TRBV6-2/TRBV6-3; J gene: TRBJ2-3; CDR3 protein: CASSPRGADTQYF
V gene: TRBV6-5; J gene: TRBJ2-3; CDR3 protein: CASSPSSGGTQYF
V gene: TRBV6-2/TRBV6-3; J gene: TRBJ2-5; CDR3 protein: CASRAVTHWETQYF
V gene: TRBV12-3/TRBV12-4; J gene: TRBJ2-1; CDR3 protein: CASSSTVELIVNEQFF
V gene: TRBV7-9; J gene: TRBJ2-7; CDR3 protein: CASSLGQGGYEQYF
V gene: TRBV7-8; J gene: TRBJ2-7; CDR3 protein: CASSSLTGGYEQYF
V gene: TRBV7-9; J gene: TRBJ2-4; CDR3 protein: CASSHETQGPQNIQYF
V gene: TRBV14; J gene: TRBJ1-6; CDR3 protein: CASSQEGVGNSPLHF
V gene: TRBV18; J gene: TRBJ1-4; CDR3 protein: CASSPPRDNEKLFF
V gene: TRBV6-1; J gene: TRBJ2-3; CDR3 protein: CASTQRHDTQYF
V gene: TRBV12-5; J gene: TRBJ2-1; CDR3 protein: CASGLVVGLAGRSSYNEQFF
V gene: TRBV7-9; J gene: TRBJ1-2; CDR3 protein: CASSLAAGVNYGYTF
V gene: TRBV7-9; J gene: TRBJ1-6; CDR3 protein: CASSPGTTAVNSPLHF
V gene: TRBV2; J gene: TRBJ2-1; CDR3 protein: CASRGGTGAYNEQFF
V gene: TRBV29-1; J gene: TRBJ1-1; CDR3 protein: CSTQGEIRAFF
V gene: TRBV7-5; J gene: TRBJ1-1; CDR3 protein: CISVPEAPGQAALYMNTEAFF
V gene: TRBV28; J gene: TRBJ2-1; CDR3 protein: CASSYAGGNEQFF
V gene: TRBV7-2; J gene: TRBJ2-7; CDR3 protein: CASSANSYEQYF
V gene: TRBV7-6; J gene: TRBJ2-1; CDR3 protein: CASSLGGGANELFF
V gene: TRBV4-1; J gene: TRBJ1-5; CDR3 protein: CASSQVQGSNQPQHF
V gene: TRBV5-1; J gene: TRBJ2-2; CDR3 protein: CASSRRDRGYTGELFF
V gene: TRBV7-9; J gene: TRBJ2-6; CDR3 protein: CASSRDGRGFPGANVLTF
V gene: TRBV11-2; J gene: TRBJ2-7; CDR3 protein: CASSFRDYYEQYF